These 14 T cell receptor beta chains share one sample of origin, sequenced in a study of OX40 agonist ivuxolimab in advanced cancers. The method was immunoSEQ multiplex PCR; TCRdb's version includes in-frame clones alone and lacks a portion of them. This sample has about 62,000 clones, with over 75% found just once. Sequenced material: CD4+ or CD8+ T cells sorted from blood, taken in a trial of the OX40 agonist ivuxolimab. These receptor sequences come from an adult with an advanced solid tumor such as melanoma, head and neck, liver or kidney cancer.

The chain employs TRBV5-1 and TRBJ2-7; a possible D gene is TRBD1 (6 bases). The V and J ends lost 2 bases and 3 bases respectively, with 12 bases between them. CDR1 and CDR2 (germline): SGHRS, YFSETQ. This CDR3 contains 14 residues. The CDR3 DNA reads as TGCGCCAGCAGCTTAACAGGGCCGGGCTACGAGCAGTACTTC. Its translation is CASSLTGPGYEQYF.

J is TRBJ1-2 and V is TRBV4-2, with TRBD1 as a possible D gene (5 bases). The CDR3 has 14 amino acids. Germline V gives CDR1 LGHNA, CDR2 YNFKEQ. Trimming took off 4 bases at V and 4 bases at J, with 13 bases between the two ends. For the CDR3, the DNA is TGTGCCAGCAGCCTCCAGACAGAAACCTATGGCTACACCTTC. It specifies CASSLQTETYGYTF.

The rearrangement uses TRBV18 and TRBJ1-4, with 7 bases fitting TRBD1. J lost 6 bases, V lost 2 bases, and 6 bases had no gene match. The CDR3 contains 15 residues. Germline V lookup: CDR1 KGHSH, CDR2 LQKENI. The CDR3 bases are TGTGCCAGCTCACCAACGGCAGGGGGATATGAAAAACTGTTTTTT. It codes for CASSPTAGGYEKLFF. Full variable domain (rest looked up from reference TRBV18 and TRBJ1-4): NAGVMQNPRHLVRRRGQEARLRCSPMKGHSHVYWYRQLPEEGLKFMVYLQKENIIDESGMPKERFSAEFPKEGPSILRIQQVVRGDSAAYFCASSPTAGGYEKLFFGSGTQLSVL.

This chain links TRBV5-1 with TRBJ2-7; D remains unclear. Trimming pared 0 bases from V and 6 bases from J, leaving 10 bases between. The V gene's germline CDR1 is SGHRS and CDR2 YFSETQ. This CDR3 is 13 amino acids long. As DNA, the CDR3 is TGCGCCAGCAGCTTGGTTCCGACGGGCGAGCAGTACTTC. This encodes CASSLVPTGEQYF.

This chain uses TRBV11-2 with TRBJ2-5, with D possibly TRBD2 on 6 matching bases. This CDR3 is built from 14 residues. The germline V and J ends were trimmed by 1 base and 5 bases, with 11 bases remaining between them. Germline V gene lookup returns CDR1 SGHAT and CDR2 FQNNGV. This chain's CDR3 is CASSLGSGLETQYF. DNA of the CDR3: TGTGCCAGCAGCTTAGGATCGGGACTGGAGACCCAGTACTTC. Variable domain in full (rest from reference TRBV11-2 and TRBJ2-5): EAGVAQSPRYKIIEKRQSVAFWCNPISGHATLYWYQQILGQGPKLLIQFQNNGVVDDSQLPKDRFSAERLKGVDSTLKIQPAKLEDSAVYLCASSLGSGLETQYFGPGTRLLVL.

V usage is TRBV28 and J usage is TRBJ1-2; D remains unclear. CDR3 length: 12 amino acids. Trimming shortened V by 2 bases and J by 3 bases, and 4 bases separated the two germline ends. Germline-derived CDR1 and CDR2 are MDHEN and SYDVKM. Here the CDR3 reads CASSLGDYGYTF. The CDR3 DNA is TGTGCCAGCAGTTTAGGGGACTATGGCTACACCTTC.

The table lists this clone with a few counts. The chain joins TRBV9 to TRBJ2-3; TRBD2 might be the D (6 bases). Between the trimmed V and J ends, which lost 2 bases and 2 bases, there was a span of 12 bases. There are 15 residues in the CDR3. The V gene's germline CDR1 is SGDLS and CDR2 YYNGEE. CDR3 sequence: CASSVETSFTDTQYF. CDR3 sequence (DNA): TGTGCCAGCAGCGTTGAGACTAGTTTCACAGATACGCAGTATTTT.

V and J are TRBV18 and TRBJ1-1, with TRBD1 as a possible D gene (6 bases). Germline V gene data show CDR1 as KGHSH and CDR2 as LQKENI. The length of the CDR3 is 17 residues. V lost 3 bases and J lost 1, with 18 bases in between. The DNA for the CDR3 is TGTGCCAGCTCACCGTTGGGCAAAAGGGGGGAGAACACTGAAGCTTTCTTT. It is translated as CASSPLGKRGENTEAFF.

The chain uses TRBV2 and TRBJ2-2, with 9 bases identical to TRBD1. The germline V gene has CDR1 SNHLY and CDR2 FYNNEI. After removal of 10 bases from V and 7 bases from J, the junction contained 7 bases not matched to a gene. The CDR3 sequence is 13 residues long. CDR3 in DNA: TGTGCCACCTGGACAGGGGAAAACGGGGAGCTGTTTTTT. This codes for CATWTGENGELFF.

CDR3 sequence: CASSDWTGTEETQYF. The CDR3 region has the DNA TGCGCCAGCAGTGACTGGACAGGGACGGAAGAGACCCAGTACTTC. The genes are TRBV10-2 and TRBJ2-5, with 8 bases lining up with TRBD1. The germline V gene has CDR1 WSHSY and CDR2 SAAADI. The CDR3 has 15 residues. The ends lost 3 bases at V and 3 bases at J; junction bases unmatched: 6.

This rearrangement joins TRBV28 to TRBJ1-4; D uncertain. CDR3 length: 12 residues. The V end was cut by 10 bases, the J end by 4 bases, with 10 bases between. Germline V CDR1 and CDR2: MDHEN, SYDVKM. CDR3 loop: CATNRHNEKLFF. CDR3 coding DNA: TGTGCCACCAACAGACATAATGAAAAACTGTTTTTT.

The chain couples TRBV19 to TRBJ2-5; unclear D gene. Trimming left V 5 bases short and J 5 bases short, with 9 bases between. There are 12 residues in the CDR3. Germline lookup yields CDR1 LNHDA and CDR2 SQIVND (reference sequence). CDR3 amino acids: CASSASRETQYF. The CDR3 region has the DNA TGTGCCAGTAGTGCGAGTAGGGAGACCCAGTACTTC.

The CDR3 is CASSLRRGSYNEQFF. As DNA, the CDR3 is TGTGCCAGCAGTCTCAGGCGGGGCTCCTACAATGAGCAGTTCTTC. The chain links TRBV11-1 to TRBJ2-1, with a tentative D call TRBD2 (6 bases). CDR1 is SGHAT and CDR2 is FQDESV in the germline V gene (reference sequence). The V end lost 6 bases, the J end lost 0 bases, and 12 bases lay between the germline ends. CDR3 size: 15 residues.

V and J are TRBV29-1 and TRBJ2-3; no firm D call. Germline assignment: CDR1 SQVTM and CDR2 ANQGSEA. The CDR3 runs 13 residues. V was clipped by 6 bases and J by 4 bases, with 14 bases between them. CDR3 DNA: TGCAGCGTCGGGCCCTGGCCCCCAGATACGCAGTATTTT. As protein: CSVGPWPPDTQYF.